This T cell receptor (beta chain) was recovered during a study of blood T cell repertoires in COVID-19. At the level of the study: Nucleic acid was either cDNA or gDNA, and it came from T cells, B-cell-depleted T cells, or PBMCs.

Clones were sequenced by immunoSEQ multiplex PCR, and TCRdb holds only the in-frame ones, with some missing. The sample carries about half a million clones, 89% recorded once. The length of the CDR3 is 15 residues. CDR1 and CDR2 (germline): SGHNT, YENEEA. J gave up 10 bases and V 5 bases, and 10 bases lay outside the gene matches. The Seattle patients joined while their infection was active and were tracked longitudinally afterward. The source material was peripheral blood. The chain has TRBV11-3 and TRBJ2-1, with TRBD2 matching 11 bases. This sequence originates from a man aged 18 to 29 with COVID-19, enrolled during active disease. CDR3 in DNA: TGTGCCAGCAGCCCCTTAGCACTAGCGGGAGAGGAGCAGTTCTTC. It yields the protein CASSPLALAGEEQFF.